Shown below are 30 T cell receptor beta chains from a single sample sequenced in a study of graft-versus-host responses after intestinal transplantation. TCRdb keeps only in-frame clones here, not all; method: immunoSEQ multiplex PCR. The sample comprises over 80,000 clones, roughly nine tenths of which are singletons, and approximately 0.18% rests with the top ten. No antigen has been identified for these receptors. The specimen was unstimulated CD4+ T cells sorted from spleen or lymph node cells, collected before transplant. These receptors came from a human donor who was the organ donor for an intestinal transplant.

This clone was counted a single time. This sequence joins TRBV4-2 and TRBJ2-7; 9 bases match TRBD1. J lost 3 bases, V lost 0 bases, and 6 bases had no gene match. The CDR3 length is 16 residues. Looked up from germline, CDR1 is LGHNA and CDR2 is YNFKEQ. CDR3 sequence reads: CASSQDGDRVGYEQYF. CDR3 bases: TGTGCCAGCAGCCAAGACGGGGACAGGGTAGGCTACGAGCAGTACTTC.

The rearrangement links TRBV30 to TRBJ2-3; 11 nucleotides line up with TRBD2. The germline V gene encodes CDR1 GTSNPN and CDR2 SVGIG (reference sequence). This CDR3 comprises 12 residues. CDR3 sequence (DNA): TGTGGACTAGCGGGGTTGGGAGATACGCAGTATTTT. Its translation is CGLAGLGDTQYF.

The chain links TRBV5-1 to TRBJ2-5, with a tentative D call TRBD1 (6 bases). The end of the DNA is better explained by TRBJ2-7, so the J call may be wrong. This CDR3 has 13 residues. Germline assignment: CDR1 SGHRS and CDR2 YFSETQ. The CDR3 sequence: CASSFTQGYEQYF. The CDR3 DNA reads TGCGCCAGCAGCTTTACGCAGGGGTACGAGCAGTACTTC.

The chain joins TRBV7-2 to TRBJ2-1, with 8 positions matching TRBD1. The CDR3 sequence is 13 residues long. The V and J ends lost 5 bases and 10 bases, in that order; junction bases with no gene match: 7. Germline CDR1 is SGHTA and CDR2 is FQGNSA. The CDR3 protein is CASSQNRGTEQFF. The CDR3 DNA reads as TGTGCCAGCAGCCAAAACAGGGGGACCGAGCAGTTCTTC.

The V and J genes are TRBV6-4 and TRBJ2-3; the D gene is possibly TRBD1 (5 bases). CDR3 length: 17 residues. V dropped 7 bases and J dropped 3 bases, with 23 bases sitting between them. The germline CDR1 and CDR2 sequences are MRHNA and SNTAGT. CDR3 nucleotides: TGTGCCAGCAAGTGGCAGGTTCAGGGTTATAGAACAGATACGCAGTATTTT. It is translated as CASKWQVQGYRTDTQYF.

The J gene is TRBJ2-5, the V gene TRBV11-2, with 8 bases that match TRBD2. This CDR3 is built from 16 residues. Germline V gene data show CDR1 as SGHAT and CDR2 as FQNNGV. V was clipped by 1 base and J by 4 bases; unmatched bases: 8. In DNA form, the CDR3 reads TGTGCCAGCAGCTTAGGTGCGGCGGGGGGCGGAGAGACCCAGTACTTC. It encodes CASSLGAAGGGETQYF.

The chain joins TRBV7-3 to TRBJ2-2; tentatively, D is TRBD2 (5 bases). Per germline, CDR1 SGHTA and CDR2 FQGTGA. The CDR3 totals 15 residues. V was trimmed by 5 bases and J by 0 bases, leaving 10 bases between them. The CDR3, as DNA: TGTGCCAGCAGCGAAGGAGGCCCGAACACCGGGGAGCTGTTTTTT. Translating gives CASSEGGPNTGELFF.

The chain links TRBV2 to TRBJ1-2; D is possibly TRBD1 (5 bases). The CDR3 is 13 amino acids. V shed 3 bases and J shed 4 bases, with 9 bases lying between them. The germline V gene encodes CDR1 SNHLY and CDR2 FYNNEI. The CDR3 nucleotides are TGTGCCAGCAGTGATCAGGGCTCCTATGGCTACACCTTC. Encoded protein: CASSDQGSYGYTF.

The chain recombines TRBV4-2 with TRBJ2-1, with 10 bases identical to TRBD1. The junction had 11 bases not matched to a gene; V was cut back by 6 bases and J by 9 bases. From germline, CDR1 is LGHNA and CDR2 YNFKEQ. The CDR3 covers 15 residues. This chain's CDR3 is CASRDRTGGFLEQFF. As DNA, the CDR3 is TGTGCCAGCAGGGATCGGACAGGGGGATTTCTTGAGCAGTTCTTC.

This clone was seen more than once but under ten times. V is TRBV5-1 and J is TRBJ1-4, with 12 bases aligning to TRBD1. Germline V gene sequence: CDR1 SGHRS, CDR2 YFSETQ. The CDR3 extends over 16 amino acids. The J segment lost 4 bases and the V segment lost 5 bases, leaving 6 bases of the junction unmatched. The CDR3 DNA reads as TGCGCCAGCAGTCGGGACAGGGGGCAGGGTAATGAAAAACTGTTTTTT. It translates to CASSRDRGQGNEKLFF.

This chain links TRBV10-3 with TRBJ2-3, with 7 bases identical to TRBD1. Per the germline V gene, CDR1 is ENHRY and CDR2 is SYGVKD. The trim removed 4 bases at V and 6 bases at J, leaving 10 bases unmatched. The CDR3 length is 15 residues. CDR3 sequence: CAISGRQGRSDTQYF. As DNA, the CDR3 is TGTGCCATCAGTGGACGACAGGGTAGATCCGATACGCAGTATTTT.

The chain uses TRBV19 and TRBJ2-5; 8 nucleotides line up with TRBD1. V trimming: 10 bases; J trimming: 1 base; junction bases outside the gene matches: 5. CDR3 length: 13 residues. Germline loops: CDR1 LNHDA, CDR2 SQIVND (reference sequence). This chain's CDR3 is CATKTGAQETQYF. The CDR3 region has the DNA TGTGCCACGAAGACAGGGGCCCAAGAGACCCAGTACTTC.

In its sample, this clone was seen a few times. CDR3 DNA sequence: TGTGCCAGCAGCCGCGACAGGGGACCCTACGAGCAGTACTTC. Protein: CASSRDRGPYEQYF. The J gene is TRBJ2-7, the V gene TRBV7-9; 8 bases line up with TRBD1. Germline V gene data show CDR1 as SEHNR and CDR2 as FQNEAQ (reference sequence). The J segment lost 2 bases and the V segment lost 5 bases, leaving 5 bases of the junction unmatched. This CDR3 is built from 14 residues.

The CDR3 nucleotides are TGTGCCAGCAGCCCGCGACAGGAATACGAGCAGTACTTC. This sequence encodes CASSPRQEYEQYF. The chain links TRBV5-4 to TRBJ2-5, with TRBD1 as a possible D gene (6 bases). The DNA end is more similar to TRBJ2-7, so the J call may be wrong. Per germline, CDR1 SGHNT and CDR2 YYREEE (reference sequence). This CDR3 is built from 13 residues.

This chain connects TRBV4-3 to TRBJ2-3; 8 nucleotides line up with TRBD2. The CDR3 consists of 17 residues. CDR1 LGHNA and CDR2 YSLEER come from the germline V gene. V was pared by 0 bases and J by 0 bases, with 5 bases of the junction left unmatched. The CDR3 loop is CASSQEGRGASTDTQYF. The CDR3 region has the DNA TGCGCCAGCAGCCAAGAGGGGCGGGGGGCTAGCACAGATACGCAGTATTTT.

This chain joins TRBV4-2 and TRBJ2-7; 10 positions agree with TRBD2. J was trimmed by 0 bases and V by 5 bases; bases with no gene match: 7. This CDR3 is built from 16 residues. In germline, CDR1 is LGHNA, CDR2 YNFKEQ. The CDR3 is CASSLTSGASSYEQYF. In nucleotides, the CDR3 is TGTGCCAGCAGCTTAACTAGCGGGGCGAGCTCCTACGAGCAGTACTTC.

V and J are TRBV7-2 and TRBJ2-5, with 9 positions matching TRBD2. Germline V gene lookup returns CDR1 SGHTA and CDR2 FQGNSA. Germline trimming cut 2 bases from V and 11 bases from J; bases unmatched to any gene: 18. The CDR3 is made up of 17 amino acids. The CDR3 nucleotides read TGTGCCAGCAGCTTAAGGGGCCTAGCGGGGAGGGCGTTGGAGCAGTACTTC. Translation: CASSLRGLAGRALEQYF.

The rearrangement joins TRBV5-1 to TRBJ1-1, with D maybe TRBD1 (6 bases). The CDR3 runs to 14 residues. V was cut by 0 bases and J by 5 bases, with 11 bases left in between. Germline values: CDR1 SGHRS, CDR2 YFSETQ. CDR3 in amino acids: CASSLANRETEAFF. DNA of the CDR3: TGCGCCAGCAGCTTGGCCAACAGGGAAACTGAAGCTTTCTTT.

Remarks on this clone: Its ends do not fully match the called genes, so a read error is possible. The chain joins TRBV2 to TRBJ1-5; no clear D gene. This CDR3 is built from 14 residues. Germline V gives CDR1 SNHLY, CDR2 FYNNEI. The CDR3 sequence is CASSESRSNRPQHF. CDR3 nucleotides: TGTGCCAGCAGTGAGAGTCGTAGCAATCGGCCCCAGCATTTT. Filled out from reference TRBV2 and TRBJ1-5, the complete variable domain reads EPEVTQTPSHQVTQMGQEVILRCVPISNHLYFYWYRQILGQKVEFLVSFYNNEISEKSEIFDDQFSVERPDGSNFTLKIRSTKLEDSAMYFCASSESRSNRPQHFGDGTRLSIL.

V gene TRBV4-3 combines with J gene TRBJ1-3; D not resolved. V was trimmed by 2 bases and J by 0 bases, leaving 5 bases between them. The germline V gene encodes CDR1 LGHNA and CDR2 YSLEER. The CDR3 extends over 14 amino acids. CDR3: CASSQLVSGNTIYF. Here the CDR3 DNA reads TGCGCCAGCAGCCAATTAGTCTCTGGAAACACCATATATTTT.

This chain connects TRBV19 to TRBJ2-3, with 14 bases lining up with TRBD2. CDR3 length: 15 amino acids. Germline CDR1 reads LNHDA; CDR2 reads SQIVND (reference sequence). The junction had 7 bases not matched to a gene; V was cut back by 8 bases and J by 6 bases. CDR3 loop: CASSGTSGGSDTQYF. The CDR3 DNA follows: TGTGCCAGTTCCGGGACTAGCGGGGGTTCCGATACGCAGTATTTT.

The J gene is TRBJ2-7, the V gene TRBV7-2; maybe TRBD2 (5 bases). Looked up from germline, CDR1 is SGHTA and CDR2 is FQGNSA. CDR3 size: 16 residues. V dropped 5 bases and J dropped 3 bases, with 20 bases sitting between them. The CDR3, as DNA: TGTGCCAGCAGCCCCCAAGGAGGTCTTCGGGGCTACGAGCAGTACTTC. Residues: CASSPQGGLRGYEQYF.

The genes are TRBV7-9 and TRBJ2-7, with 8 bases matching TRBD1. This CDR3 spans 18 amino acids. The V segment lost 4 bases and the J segment 5 bases; nucleotides outside the gene matches: 19. Germline lookup yields CDR1 SEHNR and CDR2 FQNEAQ (reference sequence). The CDR3 loop reads CASSSTPPGQVLGHEQYF. CDR3 nucleotide sequence: TGTGCCAGCAGCTCTACTCCTCCGGGACAGGTATTAGGCCACGAGCAGTACTTC.

The chain recombines TRBV2 with TRBJ2-2; no reliable D call. The length of the CDR3 is 15 residues. In germline, CDR1 is SNHLY, CDR2 FYNNEI. V was shortened by 1 base and J by 2 bases, with 8 bases between the two germline ends. CDR3 DNA sequence: TGTGCCAGCAGTGAAGGACTTGGTAACACCGGGGAGCTGTTTTTT. Its translation is CASSEGLGNTGELFF. The full variable domain, completed using reference TRBV2 and TRBJ2-2, is EPEVTQTPSHQVTQMGQEVILRCVPISNHLYFYWYRQILGQKVEFLVSFYNNEISEKSEIFDDQFSVERPDGSNFTLKIRSTKLEDSAMYFCASSEGLGNTGELFFGEGSRLTVL.

The chain employs TRBV19 and TRBJ1-1; 7 nucleotides agree with TRBD1. CDR3 length equals 13 residues. CDR1 and CDR2 from the germline V gene are LNHDA and SQIVND (reference sequence). The V segment lost 4 bases and the J segment 4 bases; nucleotides outside the gene matches: 3. The CDR3 DNA reads as TGTGCCAGTAGTAGTCGACAGGGCACTGAAGCTTTCTTT. This translates into CASSSRQGTEAFF.

The rearrangement links TRBV28 to TRBJ2-3; 9 nucleotides line up with TRBD2. Germline loops: CDR1 MDHEN, CDR2 SYDVKM. V lost 5 bases and J lost 5; bases outside the gene matches: 8. This CDR3 is built from 15 residues. The CDR3 bases are TGTGCCAGCAGTACGAGCGGGGGGCTCGGAGATACGCAGTATTTT. It translates to CASSTSGGLGDTQYF.

The chain combines TRBV23-1 with TRBJ1-2; TRBD1 might be the D (5 bases). TRBV23-1 is marked as an open reading frame, function uncertain. Trimming took 3 bases from V and 13 from J, leaving 15 bases between them. The CDR3 covers 12 residues. CDR3 DNA: TGCGCCAGCAGTCACCCCGGACACTTTGTCACCTTC. Translated: CASSHPGHFVTF.

V usage is TRBV6-5 and J usage is TRBJ1-1; tentative D call: TRBD1 (5 bases). Trimming cost V 4 bases and J 2 bases, with 8 bases left between them. CDR3 length: 13 residues. Germline assignment: CDR1 MNHEY and CDR2 SVGAGI. Here the CDR3 reads CASSWGDNTEAFF. The CDR3 region has the DNA TGTGCCAGCAGTTGGGGGGACAACACTGAAGCTTTCTTT.

This clone occurred once. The rearrangement joins TRBV7-9 to TRBJ2-7; tentative D call: TRBD2 (7 bases). V lost 3 bases, J lost 5 bases, and 14 bases lay in between. This CDR3 spans 14 amino acids. Germline CDR1 is SEHNR and CDR2 is FQNEAQ (reference sequence). The CDR3 region has the DNA TGTGCCAGCAGCTTGGTACGGGGGGCCCACGAGCAGTACTTC. Protein: CASSLVRGAHEQYF.

The chain recombines TRBV19 with TRBJ2-2, with 7 positions matching TRBD1. The V gene's germline CDR1 is LNHDA and CDR2 SQIVND (reference sequence). The CDR3 consists of 16 residues. Trimming took 5 bases from V and 6 from J; bases not matched to a gene: 12. The chain's CDR3 is CASSSPGQINPGELFF. Here the CDR3 DNA reads TGTGCCAGTAGTTCCCCGGGACAGATAAATCCCGGGGAGCTGTTTTTT.